The rows below give T cell receptor beta chains drawn from one sample of a study of early T cells in non-severe SARS-CoV-2 infection. A single record per CDR3 protein comes from TCRdb applying MiXCR to the 5' RACE reads. Of 100,000 to 120,000 distinct CDR3 sequences listed, around 10% are singletons. Sequenced sample: whole blood. Receptors originate from an adult who was a healthcare worker with PCR-confirmed SARS-CoV-2 infection or an uninfected control (not recorded which). Each CDR3 is given with its conserved first and last residue. A D gene is named only where the DNA matches it firmly. Expanded clones get a size class; other rows say once, few or many, or leave the size out.

d_call: NA
j_call: TRBJ2-5
v_call: TRBV6-1
clone_size: many
cdr3_nt: TGTGCCAGCACCCCTGGACAGAGACACTTACCTCGGCACTTC
cdr3_aa: CASTPGQRHLPRHF

d_call: NA
j_call: TRBJ2-7
v_call: TRBV4-2
clone_size: many
cdr3_nt: TGTGCCAGCAGCTTCGCGGCAGGAGGACAGTCCTACGAGCAGTACTTC
cdr3_aa: CASSFAAGGQSYEQYF

d_call: TRBD1
j_call: TRBJ2-7
v_call: TRBV29-1
clone_size: few
cdr3_nt: TGCAGCGTAGAGGGACAGCCCTACGAGCAGTACTTC
cdr3_aa: CSVEGQPYEQYF

d_call: NA
j_call: TRBJ2-2
v_call: TRBV12-5
clone_size: few
cdr3_nt: TGTGCTAGTGGTCAACAGGGGAACACCGGGGAGCTGTTTTTT
cdr3_aa: CASGQQGNTGELFF

d_call: TRBD1
j_call: TRBJ2-7
v_call: TRBV3-1
clone_size: few
cdr3_nt: TGTGCCAGCAGCCGACAGGGGCTGAACGAGCAGTACTTC
cdr3_aa: CASSRQGLNEQYF

d_call: NA
j_call: TRBJ1-1
v_call: TRBV20-1
clone_size: NA
cdr3_nt: TGCAGTGCTAGACGGTCGGGCGATGGGGAAGCTTTCTTT
cdr3_aa: CSARRSGDGEAFF

d_call: NA
j_call: TRBJ2-7
v_call: TRBV28
clone_size: NA
cdr3_nt: TGTGCCAGCAGTCGGGGGCGGCCCTCCTACGAGCAGTACTTC
cdr3_aa: CASSRGRPSYEQYF

d_call: NA
j_call: TRBJ1-1
v_call: TRBV6-6
clone_size: NA
cdr3_nt: TGTGCCAGCAGTACAACCAGGGGAACTGAAGCTTTCTTT
cdr3_aa: CASSTTRGTEAFF

d_call: TRBD1
j_call: TRBJ2-3
v_call: TRBV5-8
clone_size: few
cdr3_nt: TGTGCCAGCAGCTCATATAGGACAGGCGCCATGAGCACAGATACGCAGTATTTT
cdr3_aa: CASSSYRTGAMSTDTQYF

d_call: NA
j_call: TRBJ1-1
v_call: TRBV6-1
clone_size: few
cdr3_nt: TGTGCCAGCATCCCCCGGCCCTCTGAAGCTTTCTTT
cdr3_aa: CASIPRPSEAFF

d_call: TRBD1
j_call: TRBJ2-7
v_call: TRBV3-1
clone_size: many
cdr3_nt: TGTGCCAGCAGCATGGGGACAGGGAAAGCCGTGCAGTACTTC
cdr3_aa: CASSMGTGKAVQYF

d_call: TRBD2
j_call: TRBJ2-3
v_call: TRBV27
clone_size: few
cdr3_nt: TGTGCCAGCAGTTTGGTCGGGGGGACCTTTAATACGCAGTATTTT
cdr3_aa: CASSLVGGTFNTQYF

d_call: NA
j_call: TRBJ1-1
v_call: TRBV29-1
clone_size: NA
cdr3_nt: TGCAGCGTTGTGGGAAACACTGAAGCTTTCTTT
cdr3_aa: CSVVGNTEAFF

d_call: NA
j_call: TRBJ1-5
v_call: TRBV7-9
clone_size: NA
cdr3_nt: TGTGCCAGCAGCTTGACTGGCAATCAGCCCCAGCATTTT
cdr3_aa: CASSLTGNQPQHF

d_call: NA
j_call: TRBJ2-2
v_call: TRBV19
clone_size: NA
cdr3_nt: TGTGCCAGTAACTCCGGGACACTGAACACCGGGGAGCTGTTTTTT
cdr3_aa: CASNSGTLNTGELFF

d_call: NA
j_call: TRBJ2-2
v_call: TRBV6-5
clone_size: many
cdr3_nt: TGTGCCAGCAGGCCGGGGCCCGGCGCCGGGGAGCTGTTTTTT
cdr3_aa: CASRPGPGAGELFF

d_call: NA
j_call: TRBJ1-5
v_call: TRBV29-1
clone_size: many
cdr3_nt: TGCAGCGTTGAGACGAGCAATCAGCCCCAGCATTTT
cdr3_aa: CSVETSNQPQHF

d_call: NA
j_call: TRBJ2-6
v_call: TRBV14
clone_size: few
cdr3_nt: TGTGCCAGCAGCCAAGAGAGCCCTGGGGCCAACGTCCTGACTTTC
cdr3_aa: CASSQESPGANVLTF

d_call: TRBD1
j_call: TRBJ2-7
v_call: TRBV11-2
clone_size: many
cdr3_nt: TGTGCCAGCAGCCCGTCCCGGGACAGGGGTTACGAGCAGTACTTC
cdr3_aa: CASSPSRDRGYEQYF

d_call: NA
j_call: TRBJ1-3
v_call: TRBV29-1
clone_size: many
cdr3_nt: TGCAGCGTTAGGGGGAAGACCTCTGGAAACACCATATATTTT
cdr3_aa: CSVRGKTSGNTIYF

d_call: NA
j_call: TRBJ2-7
v_call: TRBV5-5
clone_size: many
cdr3_nt: TGTGCCAGCAGCCCCGGACGGACGGAAAACTACGAGCAGTACTTC
cdr3_aa: CASSPGRTENYEQYF

d_call: NA
j_call: TRBJ1-4
v_call: TRBV27
clone_size: many
cdr3_nt: TGTGCCAGCAGTTTATGGGGCGGGGAGGAAAAACTGTTTTTT
cdr3_aa: CASSLWGGEEKLFF

d_call: TRBD2
j_call: TRBJ2-7
v_call: TRBV3-1
clone_size: NA
cdr3_nt: TGTGCCAGCAGCCAAGGGGCCGCGGGGGATTTGGAGCAGTACTTC
cdr3_aa: CASSQGAAGDLEQYF

d_call: TRBD1
j_call: TRBJ1-4
v_call: TRBV10-2
clone_size: few
cdr3_nt: TGCGCCAGCAGGGGCAGCCTCGACAGGGTCGGCGAAAAACTGTTTTTT
cdr3_aa: CASRGSLDRVGEKLFF

d_call: TRBD2
j_call: TRBJ2-2
v_call: TRBV27
clone_size: NA
cdr3_nt: TGTGCCGGCAGTGCGGGGGGGCGGGACACCGGGGAGCTGTTTTTT
cdr3_aa: CAGSAGGRDTGELFF

d_call: NA
j_call: TRBJ2-7
v_call: TRBV20-1
clone_size: few
cdr3_nt: TGCAGTGCTAGGCCTGGGGCGGCCACCTACGAGCAGTACTTC
cdr3_aa: CSARPGAATYEQYF

d_call: NA
j_call: TRBJ2-5
v_call: TRBV28
clone_size: NA
cdr3_nt: TGTGCCAGCACCCCCCACCGAATGCGCCAAGAGACCCAGTACTTC
cdr3_aa: CASTPHRMRQETQYF

d_call: NA
j_call: TRBJ1-2
v_call: TRBV6-2/TRBV6-3
clone_size: many
cdr3_nt: TGTGCCAGCAGTACGCAGCCTCAAGGCTATGGCTACACCTTC
cdr3_aa: CASSTQPQGYGYTF

d_call: NA
j_call: TRBJ2-3
v_call: TRBV9
clone_size: few
cdr3_nt: TGTGCCAGCAGCGTAGCGACCACAGATACGCAGTATTTT
cdr3_aa: CASSVATTDTQYF

d_call: NA
j_call: TRBJ2-3
v_call: TRBV29-1
clone_size: few
cdr3_nt: TGCAGCGTTGGCGGGACCCCTACTAGCACAGATACGCAGTATTTT
cdr3_aa: CSVGGTPTSTDTQYF

d_call: NA
j_call: TRBJ2-1
v_call: TRBV7-9
clone_size: NA
cdr3_nt: TGTGCCAGCAGCTTGGTACCGGGACTGAACTACAATGAGCAGTTCTTC
cdr3_aa: CASSLVPGLNYNEQFF

d_call: TRBD1
j_call: TRBJ2-7
v_call: TRBV18
clone_size: few
cdr3_nt: TGTGCCAGCTCACCGTATAATTTTGGACAGGGAAGGGAGCAGTACTTC
cdr3_aa: CASSPYNFGQGREQYF

d_call: NA
j_call: TRBJ2-1
v_call: TRBV2
clone_size: many
cdr3_nt: TGTGCCAGCAGGCCCTTTTCCACACTCGGCAATGAGCAGTTCTTC
cdr3_aa: CASRPFSTLGNEQFF

d_call: TRBD1
j_call: TRBJ1-1
v_call: TRBV2
clone_size: few
cdr3_nt: TGTGCCAGCAGAGGACAGGGGGCGTCTTTCTTT
cdr3_aa: CASRGQGASFF

d_call: TRBD2
j_call: TRBJ2-7
v_call: TRBV27
clone_size: many
cdr3_nt: TGTGCCAGCAGTTCTCCGGGACTAGCATTCAGCGAGCAGTACTTC
cdr3_aa: CASSSPGLAFSEQYF

d_call: TRBD1
j_call: TRBJ2-7
v_call: TRBV2
clone_size: NA
cdr3_nt: TGTGCCAGCAGCCCCAGGAGGACAGGGGACTACGAGCAGTACTTC
cdr3_aa: CASSPRRTGDYEQYF

d_call: NA
j_call: TRBJ2-7
v_call: TRBV10-3
clone_size: few
cdr3_nt: TGTGCCATCAGTGGGGGAGCAGACAACCAGTACTACGAGCAGTACTTC
cdr3_aa: CAISGGADNQYYEQYF

d_call: NA
j_call: TRBJ2-7
v_call: TRBV28
clone_size: NA
cdr3_nt: TGTGCCAGCAGTTCACAGAGGAGGGCCTACGAGCAGTACTTC
cdr3_aa: CASSSQRRAYEQYF

d_call: NA
j_call: TRBJ1-1
v_call: TRBV6-6
clone_size: few
cdr3_nt: TGTGCCAGCAGCCCTACGGGGGGGGGTTTTCAGAACACTGAAGCTTTCTTT
cdr3_aa: CASSPTGGGFQNTEAFF

d_call: NA
j_call: TRBJ1-5
v_call: TRBV6-1
clone_size: NA
cdr3_nt: TGTGCCAGCAGTCAGGGTTCTGTGGCCCAGCCCCAGCATTTT
cdr3_aa: CASSQGSVAQPQHF

d_call: TRBD2
j_call: TRBJ2-3
v_call: TRBV5-1
clone_size: NA
cdr3_nt: TGCGCCAGCAGCTTGCCCAGCGGGGACCTCACAGATACGCAGTATTTT
cdr3_aa: CASSLPSGDLTDTQYF

d_call: NA
j_call: TRBJ2-2
v_call: TRBV5-4
clone_size: few
cdr3_nt: TGTGCCAGCAGCGGGACGACGAACACCGGGGAGCTGTTTTTT
cdr3_aa: CASSGTTNTGELFF

d_call: TRBD1
j_call: TRBJ2-7
v_call: TRBV28
clone_size: few
cdr3_nt: TGTGCCAGCAGTCCACCGGGACAGGGCTCCTACGAGCAGTACTTC
cdr3_aa: CASSPPGQGSYEQYF

d_call: TRBD1
j_call: TRBJ2-7
v_call: TRBV7-9
clone_size: few
cdr3_nt: TGTGCCAGCAGCTGGGACAGGGTTCCCTACGAGCAGTACTTC
cdr3_aa: CASSWDRVPYEQYF

d_call: NA
j_call: TRBJ2-1
v_call: TRBV7-9
clone_size: many
cdr3_nt: TGTGCCAGCAGCTTAGCCCGTACCCGAAATGAGCAGTTCTTC
cdr3_aa: CASSLARTRNEQFF

d_call: NA
j_call: TRBJ2-1
v_call: TRBV11-2
clone_size: many
cdr3_nt: TGTGCCAGCAGTCCGACTAACGGGGCAAATGAGCAGTTCTTC
cdr3_aa: CASSPTNGANEQFF

d_call: NA
j_call: TRBJ2-7
v_call: TRBV18
clone_size: NA
cdr3_nt: TGTGCCAGCTCACTAGCGGGACAGTCCTCCTACGAGCAGTACTTC
cdr3_aa: CASSLAGQSSYEQYF

d_call: TRBD1
j_call: TRBJ1-2
v_call: TRBV28
clone_size: many
cdr3_nt: TGTGCCACCCTACCCACCGACAGGGCGGGCGGCTACACCTTC
cdr3_aa: CATLPTDRAGGYTF

d_call: TRBD1
j_call: TRBJ1-1
v_call: TRBV7-3
clone_size: NA
cdr3_nt: TGTGCCAGCAGCCGACAGGGGAGGAGAGACACTGAAGCTTTCTTT
cdr3_aa: CASSRQGRRDTEAFF

d_call: NA
j_call: TRBJ1-1
v_call: TRBV20-1
clone_size: NA
cdr3_nt: TGCAGTGCTAGAGATCTTAGGGCGGACACTGAAGCTTTCTTT
cdr3_aa: CSARDLRADTEAFF

d_call: NA
j_call: TRBJ2-5
v_call: TRBV5-1
clone_size: many
cdr3_nt: TGCGCCAGCAGCTTCCCGTCGGACCAGCGACCCATGGCGGCCCAGTACTTC
cdr3_aa: CASSFPSDQRPMAAQYF

d_call: TRBD2
j_call: TRBJ2-1
v_call: TRBV20-1
clone_size: few
cdr3_nt: TGCAGTGCTAGAGATCTCGGGACTAGCGGGCGGGAGCAGTTCTTC
cdr3_aa: CSARDLGTSGREQFF

d_call: NA
j_call: TRBJ1-5
v_call: TRBV12-3/TRBV12-4
clone_size: many
cdr3_nt: TGTGCCAGCAGTTCACAGGGACATCAGCCCCAGCATTTT
cdr3_aa: CASSSQGHQPQHF

d_call: NA
j_call: TRBJ1-5
v_call: TRBV27
clone_size: NA
cdr3_nt: TGTGCCAGCAGCATAAGGGGGGATCAGCCCCAGCATTTT
cdr3_aa: CASSIRGDQPQHF

d_call: NA
j_call: TRBJ1-6
v_call: TRBV14
clone_size: many
cdr3_nt: TGTGCCAGCAGCCCCAGGGCCTATAATTCACCCCTCCACTTT
cdr3_aa: CASSPRAYNSPLHF

d_call: NA
j_call: TRBJ1-1
v_call: TRBV5-5
clone_size: many
cdr3_nt: TGTGCCAGCAGCCCGCCCGCGGGGAAGACTGAAGCTTTCTTT
cdr3_aa: CASSPPAGKTEAFF

d_call: NA
j_call: TRBJ2-3
v_call: TRBV11-2
clone_size: many
cdr3_nt: TGTGCCAGCAGCTTAGCCGAGGGGTTCGCGCAGTATTTT
cdr3_aa: CASSLAEGFAQYF

d_call: NA
j_call: TRBJ2-1
v_call: TRBV30
clone_size: few
cdr3_nt: TGTGCCTCCTCGACTAACCTCTTGGGCAATGAGCAGTTCTTC
cdr3_aa: CASSTNLLGNEQFF

d_call: NA
j_call: TRBJ2-1
v_call: TRBV10-3
clone_size: many
cdr3_nt: TGTGCCACCTCGAATGGACCTAGGTCCCAGTTCTTC
cdr3_aa: CATSNGPRSQFF